These T cell receptor beta chains were read from a single sample in a study of CD8+CD57+ T cells in acquired aplastic anemia. Via MiXCR, TCRdb re-called the reads, giving one row per CDR3 protein. The data contain approximately 160,000 distinct CDR3 sequences, roughly 40% of them seen just once; the ten biggest clones take up approximately 1%. Source material: sorted CD4+, CD8+, or CD8+CD57+ T cells (not recorded which) from PBMCs. The receptors here all came from a human donor in good health. Each CDR3 is given with its conserved first and last residue. A D gene is named only where the DNA matches it firmly. Some rows mark clone size as missing; the rest say once, few, many or name a class of expanded clone.

j_call: TRBJ2-7
clone_size: many
v_call: TRBV5-1
cdr3_length: 15
d_call: TRBD2
cdr3_nt: TGCGCCAGCAGCGGAGAGACTAGCGGGACGAGGGAGCAGTACTTC
cdr3_aa: CASSGETSGTREQYF

j_call: TRBJ1-4
clone_size: many
v_call: TRBV19
cdr3_length: 15
d_call: -
cdr3_nt: TGTGCCAGTAGTATAGGACTTTACCTCAACGAAAAACTGTTTTTT
cdr3_aa: CASSIGLYLNEKLFF

j_call: TRBJ1-2
clone_size: many
v_call: TRBV12-3/TRBV12-4
cdr3_length: 15
d_call: TRBD1
cdr3_nt: TGTGCCAGCAGTTTGGGACAGGTCGGCTTATCTGGCTACACCTTC
cdr3_aa: CASSLGQVGLSGYTF

j_call: TRBJ2-7
clone_size: -
v_call: TRBV11-2
cdr3_length: 14
d_call: -
cdr3_nt: TGTGCCAGCAGCTCCATCCGGAACTTTTACGAGCAGTACTTC
cdr3_aa: CASSSIRNFYEQYF

j_call: TRBJ1-1
clone_size: once
v_call: TRBV4-1
cdr3_length: 20
d_call: TRBD1
cdr3_nt: TGCGCCAGCAGCCAAGAATTAGTGATAATACAGGGGATTGGATACACTGAAGCTTTCTTT
cdr3_aa: CASSQELVIIQGIGYTEAFF

j_call: TRBJ2-7
clone_size: many
v_call: TRBV12-3/TRBV12-4
cdr3_length: 14
d_call: -
cdr3_nt: TGTGCCAGCACCCGATCGACAGGTTCTTACGAGCAGTACTTC
cdr3_aa: CASTRSTGSYEQYF

j_call: TRBJ1-2
clone_size: -
v_call: TRBV7-2
cdr3_length: 13
d_call: -
cdr3_nt: TGTGCCAGCAGCCCGTCCCCTAGCTATGGCTACACCTTC
cdr3_aa: CASSPSPSYGYTF

j_call: TRBJ2-7
clone_size: -
v_call: TRBV6-5
cdr3_length: 15
d_call: -
cdr3_nt: TGTGCCAGCAGTTACTTTGGGCAGGCCTCGGGCGAGCAGTACTTC
cdr3_aa: CASSYFGQASGEQYF

j_call: TRBJ2-7
clone_size: many
v_call: TRBV12-3/TRBV12-4
cdr3_length: 14
d_call: -
cdr3_nt: TGTGCCAGCAGTTCCGGCCGAGACGGCTACGAGCAGTACTTC
cdr3_aa: CASSSGRDGYEQYF

j_call: TRBJ1-5
clone_size: -
v_call: TRBV24-1
cdr3_length: 15
d_call: TRBD1
cdr3_nt: TGTGCCACCAGGGAGGACAGGGCTAGCAATCAGCCCCAGCATTTT
cdr3_aa: CATREDRASNQPQHF

j_call: TRBJ2-7
clone_size: many
v_call: TRBV11-2
cdr3_length: 13
d_call: TRBD2
cdr3_nt: TGTGCCAGCAGCTTAGGGGGGGGAGTGAAGCAGTACTTC
cdr3_aa: CASSLGGGVKQYF

j_call: TRBJ2-2
clone_size: -
v_call: TRBV11-1
cdr3_length: 14
d_call: -
cdr3_nt: TGTGCCAGCAGCTCAACACTAGACACCGGGGAGCTGTTTTTT
cdr3_aa: CASSSTLDTGELFF

j_call: TRBJ1-2
clone_size: once
v_call: TRBV7-9
cdr3_length: 15
d_call: -
cdr3_nt: TGTGCCAGCAGCTTGGATCGGGGTGGAGGGTATGACTACACCTTC
cdr3_aa: CASSLDRGGGYDYTF

j_call: TRBJ2-7
clone_size: few
v_call: TRBV2
cdr3_length: 15
d_call: TRBD2
cdr3_nt: TGTGCCAGCAGGGCAACTAGCGGGAGTGCCGACGAGCAGTACTTC
cdr3_aa: CASRATSGSADEQYF

j_call: TRBJ1-1
clone_size: -
v_call: TRBV2
cdr3_length: 15
d_call: TRBD1
cdr3_nt: TGTGCCAGCAGGTCCCAGGGGGTTTCGAACACTGAAGCTTTCTTT
cdr3_aa: CASRSQGVSNTEAFF

j_call: TRBJ2-2
clone_size: few
v_call: TRBV5-4
cdr3_length: 19
d_call: TRBD1
cdr3_nt: TGTGCCAGCAGCTTGACCAGGGGGCGATTTACTCGGAACACCGGGGAGCTGTTTTTT
cdr3_aa: CASSLTRGRFTRNTGELFF

j_call: TRBJ2-5
clone_size: many
v_call: TRBV20-1
cdr3_length: 12
d_call: -
cdr3_nt: TGCAGTGCTGGAAAGGGCGGAGAGACCCAGTACTTC
cdr3_aa: CSAGKGGETQYF

j_call: TRBJ1-6
clone_size: -
v_call: TRBV25-1
cdr3_length: 14
d_call: -
cdr3_nt: TGTGCCAGCAGTTATGGGAGTTGGAATTCACCCCTCCACTTT
cdr3_aa: CASSYGSWNSPLHF

j_call: TRBJ2-1
clone_size: -
v_call: TRBV20-1
cdr3_length: 16
d_call: TRBD2
cdr3_nt: TGCAGTGCTTTTCGACTAGCGGGAGGGCCCGGGGATGAGCAGTTCTTC
cdr3_aa: CSAFRLAGGPGDEQFF

j_call: TRBJ1-6
clone_size: -
v_call: TRBV7-6
cdr3_length: 13
d_call: -
cdr3_nt: TGTGCCAGCAGCCCAACAGGGCAGTCTACCCTCCACTTT
cdr3_aa: CASSPTGQSTLHF

j_call: TRBJ2-7
clone_size: many
v_call: TRBV20-1
cdr3_length: 11
d_call: TRBD1
cdr3_nt: TGCAGTGCTAGTACAGGGGCCGAGCAGTACTTC
cdr3_aa: CSASTGAEQYF

j_call: TRBJ1-3
clone_size: few
v_call: TRBV6-1
cdr3_length: 16
d_call: TRBD1
cdr3_nt: TGTGCCAGCAGTACCGGACAGGGAGGGTCTGGAAACACCATATATTTT
cdr3_aa: CASSTGQGGSGNTIYF

j_call: TRBJ2-5
clone_size: -
v_call: TRBV15
cdr3_length: 13
d_call: -
cdr3_nt: TGTGCCACTGCTCTGGGGCTTCAAGAGACCCAGTACTTC
cdr3_aa: CATALGLQETQYF

j_call: TRBJ1-2
clone_size: many
v_call: TRBV7-9
cdr3_length: 15
d_call: -
cdr3_nt: TGTGCCAGCAGCTCCCAAAGCCTTTTGGGCTATGGCTACACCTTC
cdr3_aa: CASSSQSLLGYGYTF

j_call: TRBJ1-1
clone_size: many
v_call: TRBV6-1
cdr3_length: 15
d_call: -
cdr3_nt: TGTGCCAGCAGTACCAGGTCAGGCAGAATAACTGAAGCTTTCTTT
cdr3_aa: CASSTRSGRITEAFF

j_call: TRBJ2-1
clone_size: many
v_call: TRBV7-3
cdr3_length: 15
d_call: TRBD2
cdr3_nt: TGTGCCAGCAGCCGAACGGCGGGAGCATCAAATGAGCAGTTCTTC
cdr3_aa: CASSRTAGASNEQFF

j_call: TRBJ1-6
clone_size: many
v_call: TRBV7-2
cdr3_length: 12
d_call: -
cdr3_nt: TGTGCCAGCAGCCTTGACCTTTGGCCCCTCCACTTT
cdr3_aa: CASSLDLWPLHF

j_call: TRBJ1-4
clone_size: -
v_call: TRBV7-8
cdr3_length: 12
d_call: -
cdr3_nt: TGTGCCAGCAGCCTAGGCTTGGAAAAACTGTTTTTT
cdr3_aa: CASSLGLEKLFF

j_call: TRBJ2-7
clone_size: -
v_call: TRBV30
cdr3_length: 11
d_call: -
cdr3_nt: TGTGCCTGGAGTGTAGAGTACGAGCAGTACTTC
cdr3_aa: CAWSVEYEQYF

j_call: TRBJ2-7
clone_size: -
v_call: TRBV10-3
cdr3_length: 12
d_call: -
cdr3_nt: TGTGCCATCAGTCAAGGAACCTACGAGCAGTACTTC
cdr3_aa: CAISQGTYEQYF

j_call: TRBJ2-7
clone_size: -
v_call: TRBV15
cdr3_length: 14
d_call: -
cdr3_nt: TGTGCCACCAGCAGATACATATTAATCCACGAGCAGTACTTC
cdr3_aa: CATSRYILIHEQYF

j_call: TRBJ1-5
clone_size: -
v_call: TRBV10-3
cdr3_length: 15
d_call: -
cdr3_nt: TGTGCCACCTCTTTGGGGGCACGAAGCAATCAGCCCCAGCATTTT
cdr3_aa: CATSLGARSNQPQHF

j_call: TRBJ2-3
clone_size: -
v_call: TRBV11-1
cdr3_length: 17
d_call: TRBD2
cdr3_nt: TGTGCCAGCAGCCTAGGTAGGGTGAGCGGGACCACAGATACGCAGTATTTT
cdr3_aa: CASSLGRVSGTTDTQYF

j_call: TRBJ2-7
clone_size: few
v_call: TRBV19
cdr3_length: 13
d_call: -
cdr3_nt: TGTGCCAGTAAAGGGACACTCTCCTACGAGCAGTACTTC
cdr3_aa: CASKGTLSYEQYF

j_call: TRBJ1-2
clone_size: -
v_call: TRBV15
cdr3_length: 13
d_call: -
cdr3_nt: TGTGCCACCAAGGGGTACCGGGGTAGAGGCTACACCTTC
cdr3_aa: CATKGYRGRGYTF